These 9 T cell receptor beta chains came from one sample sequenced in a study of blood T cell dynamics during melanoma immunotherapy. Indicated time point: week 3, after first cycle of checkpoint inhibitor. Produced via immunoSEQ multiplex PCR; TCRdb's table is partial and in-frame only. The sample holds thousands of clones, 75% to 90% seen once. The sample was blood, taken from a patient treated with checkpoint blockade. The receptors were sampled from a human donor with melanoma.

The chain employs TRBV7-2 and TRBJ1-6; a possible D gene is TRBD1 (6 bases). The V gene's germline CDR1 is SGHTA and CDR2 FQGNSA. The CDR3 loop spans 16 amino acids. The V end lost 5 bases, the J end lost 9 bases, and 20 bases lay between the germline ends. The CDR3 DNA is TGTGCCAGCAGCACCCGGACAGTCAGTCCTAGTTCACCCCTCCACTTT. Translated, it gives CASSTRTVSPSSPLHF.

This clone was seen a few times. This chain joins TRBV19 and TRBJ1-5; tentative D call: TRBD1 (5 bases). Germline lookup yields CDR1 LNHDA and CDR2 SQIVND (reference sequence). The CDR3 is 16 residues long. V was shortened by 1 base and J by 4 bases, with 14 bases between the two germline ends. CDR3 sequence: CASSIVGPPRNQPQHF. CDR3 bases: TGTGCCAGTAGTATAGTGGGGCCCCCCAGGAATCAGCCCCAGCATTTT.

Turning to this clone: The sample has other DNA sequences that encode this CDR3 too. The genes are TRBV2 and TRBJ2-7; 10 bases line up with TRBD2. V dropped 5 bases and J dropped 6; count of bases not matched to a gene: 16. Germline values: CDR1 SNHLY, CDR2 FYNNEI. CDR3 length equals 17 residues. In DNA form, the CDR3 reads TGTGCCAGCAGTTCCATTTTCACTAGCGGGACGGGCGGCGAGCAGTACTTC. It specifies CASSSIFTSGTGGEQYF. Complete variable domain (other parts from reference TRBV2 and TRBJ2-7): EPEVTQTPSHQVTQMGQEVILRCVPISNHLYFYWYRQILGQKVEFLVSFYNNEISEKSEIFDDQFSVERPDGSNFTLKIRSTKLEDSAMYFCASSSIFTSGTGGEQYFGPGTRLTVT.

The chain couples TRBV5-4 to TRBJ1-2; D might be TRBD1 (5 bases). V lost 4 bases, J lost 4 bases, and 14 bases lay in between. There are 14 residues in the CDR3. Germline CDR1 and CDR2: SGHNT and YYREEE (reference sequence). The CDR3 region has the DNA TGTGCCAGCAGCCCTCAGGGCGGCCTCTATGGCTACACCTTC. It is translated as CASSPQGGLYGYTF.

V and J are TRBV7-8 and TRBJ2-7; D tentatively reads TRBD1 or TRBD2 (6 bases each). Germline CDR1 is SGHVS and CDR2 is FQNEAQ. V was trimmed by 5 bases and J by 4 bases, leaving 21 bases between them. The CDR3 has 16 residues. The CDR3 region is CASSRDGGTRIYEQYF. The DNA for the CDR3 is TGTGCCAGCAGCCGAGATGGAGGGACACGGATTTACGAGCAGTACTTC.

This clone was observed once. The chain uses TRBV19 and TRBJ2-7, with 8 bases matching TRBD1. The junction had 5 bases not matched to a gene; V was cut back by 1 base and J by 3 bases. Germline values: CDR1 LNHDA, CDR2 SQIVND (reference sequence). The CDR3 covers 15 residues. CDR3 sequence reads: CASSIAGTGNYEQYF. In DNA form, the CDR3 reads TGTGCCAGTAGTATAGCCGGGACAGGAAACTACGAGCAGTACTTC. The full variable domain, with the rest looked up from reference TRBV19 and TRBJ2-7, is DGGITQSPKYLFRKEGQNVTLSCEQNLNHDAMYWYRQDPGQGLRLIYYSQIVNDFQKGDIAEGYSVSREKKESFPLTVTSAQKNPTAFYLCASSIAGTGNYEQYFGPGTRLTVT.

The chain employs TRBV18 and TRBJ1-3, with 7 bases fitting TRBD1. The CDR3 has 18 amino acids. CDR1 KGHSH and CDR2 LQKENI come from the germline V gene. J gave up 0 bases and V 6 bases, and 14 bases lay outside the gene matches. The CDR3 DNA reads TGTGCCAGCTCGTCAAACTCCGGGACAGTAAACTCTGGAAACACCATATATTTT. It is translated as CASSSNSGTVNSGNTIYF. Using reference TRBV18 and TRBJ1-3 for the parts outside the CDR3, the full variable domain is NAGVMQNPRHLVRRRGQEARLRCSPMKGHSHVYWYRQLPEEGLKFMVYLQKENIIDESGMPKERFSAEFPKEGPSILRIQQVVRGDSAAYFCASSSNSGTVNSGNTIYFGEGSWLTVV.

This chain joins TRBV10-3 and TRBJ2-5; 8 positions match TRBD2. The J call may be in error: the DNA end matches TRBJ2-7 better. Germline values: CDR1 ENHRY, CDR2 SYGVKD. The CDR3 sequence is 14 residues long. CDR3 DNA sequence: TGTGCCATCAGTGTCGGGAGGGCCCCCTACGAGCAGTACTTC. Translation: CAISVGRAPYEQYF.

DNA for the CDR3: TGTGCCAGCAGTGATTCAGGGACTCAGCCCCAGCATTTT. Its translation: CASSDSGTQPQHF. The chain links TRBV2 to TRBJ1-5, with D maybe TRBD1 (5 bases). Germline loops: CDR1 SNHLY, CDR2 FYNNEI. The germline V and J ends were trimmed by 3 bases and 6 bases, with 9 bases remaining between them. CDR3 length: 13 residues.